This TCR beta chain was documented in a study of blood T cell repertoires in COVID-19. Study background: T cells, B-cell-depleted T cells, or PBMCs supplied cDNA or gDNA.

Measured with immunoSEQ multiplex PCR; TCRdb has only the in-frame clones, and not every one. There are 200,000 or so clones in the sample; 65% to 85% occur only once, and 6% to 8% lies in the top ten. The recovered donors of Cohort 3 showed two negative PCRs, clearance, or symptom resolution. This clone was picked up a small number of times. This CDR3 has 14 amino acids. Germline V gene sequence: CDR1 SGHRS, CDR2 YFSETQ. The ends lost 3 bases at V and 1 base at J; junction bases unmatched: 3. V usage is TRBV5-1 and J usage is TRBJ1-1; 7 nucleotides align to TRBD1. Sequenced: PBMCs or T cells enriched from blood (not recorded which). This receptor was taken from a man aged 40-50 years who had recovered from COVID-19. The chain's CDR3 is CASSSQGSNTEAFF. In DNA, the CDR3 is TGCGCCAGCAGCTCACAGGGGTCGAACACTGAAGCTTTCTTT.